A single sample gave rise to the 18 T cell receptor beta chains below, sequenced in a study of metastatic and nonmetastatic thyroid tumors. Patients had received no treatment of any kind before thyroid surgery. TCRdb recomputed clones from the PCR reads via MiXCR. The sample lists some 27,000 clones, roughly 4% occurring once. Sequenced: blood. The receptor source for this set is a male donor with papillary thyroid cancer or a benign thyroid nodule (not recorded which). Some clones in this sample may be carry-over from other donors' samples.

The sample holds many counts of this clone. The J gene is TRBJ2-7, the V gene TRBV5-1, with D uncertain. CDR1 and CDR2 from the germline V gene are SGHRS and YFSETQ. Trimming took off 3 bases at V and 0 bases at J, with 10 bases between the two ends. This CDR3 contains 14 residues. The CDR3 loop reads CASSSAETSYEQYF. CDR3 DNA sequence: TGCGCCAGCAGCTCAGCAGAGACCTCCTACGAGCAGTACTTC.

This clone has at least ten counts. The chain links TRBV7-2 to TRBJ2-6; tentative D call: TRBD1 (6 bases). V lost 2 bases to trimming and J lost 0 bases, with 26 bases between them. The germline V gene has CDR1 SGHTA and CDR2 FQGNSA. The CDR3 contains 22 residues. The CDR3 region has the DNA TGTGCCAGCAGCTTACGATTACAGGGCGCGACCTACAGTTCCTCTGGGGCCAACGTCCTGACTTTC. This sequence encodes CASSLRLQGATYSSSGANVLTF.

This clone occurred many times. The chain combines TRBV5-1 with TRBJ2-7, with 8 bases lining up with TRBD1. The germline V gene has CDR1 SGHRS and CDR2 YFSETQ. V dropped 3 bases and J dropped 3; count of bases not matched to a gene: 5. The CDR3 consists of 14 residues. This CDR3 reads CASSSDRAYYEQYF. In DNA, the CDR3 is TGCGCCAGCAGCTCGGACAGGGCCTACTACGAGCAGTACTTC.

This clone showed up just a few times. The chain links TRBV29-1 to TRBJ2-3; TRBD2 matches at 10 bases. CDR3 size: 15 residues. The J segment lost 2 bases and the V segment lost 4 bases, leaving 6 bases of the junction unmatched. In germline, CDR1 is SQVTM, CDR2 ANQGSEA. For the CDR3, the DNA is TGCAGCGTTGGGGCAGCGGGGGGGTACACAGATACGCAGTATTTT. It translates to CSVGAAGGYTDTQYF.

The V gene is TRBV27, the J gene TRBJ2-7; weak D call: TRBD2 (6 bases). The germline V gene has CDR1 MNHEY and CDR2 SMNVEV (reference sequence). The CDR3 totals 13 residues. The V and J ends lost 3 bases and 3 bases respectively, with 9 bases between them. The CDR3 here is CASSFYGGYEQYF. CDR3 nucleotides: TGTGCCAGCAGTTTCTACGGGGGCTACGAGCAGTACTTC.

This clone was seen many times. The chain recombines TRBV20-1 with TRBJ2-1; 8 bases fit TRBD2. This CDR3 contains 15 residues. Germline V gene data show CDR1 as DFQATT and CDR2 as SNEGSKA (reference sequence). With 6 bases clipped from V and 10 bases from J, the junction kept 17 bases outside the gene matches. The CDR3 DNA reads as TGCAGTGCGGGGTCATGGCGGGAGGTACAATGGGAGCAGTTCTTC. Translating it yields CSAGSWREVQWEQFF.

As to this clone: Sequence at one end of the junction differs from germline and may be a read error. Written as DNA, the CDR3 is TGTAGTGCTTCCGGAACCGAGGTGAGGGGCTACACCTTC. It yields the protein CSASGTEVRGYTF. The chain links TRBV20-1 to TRBJ1-2; D is unclear. Germline-derived CDR1 and CDR2 are DFQATT and SNEGSKA (reference sequence). The CDR3 length is 13 residues.

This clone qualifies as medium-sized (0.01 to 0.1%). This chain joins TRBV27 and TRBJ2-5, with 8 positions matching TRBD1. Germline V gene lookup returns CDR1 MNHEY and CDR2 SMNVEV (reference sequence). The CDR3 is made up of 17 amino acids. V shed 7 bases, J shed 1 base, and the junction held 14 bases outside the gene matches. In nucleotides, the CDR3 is TGTGCCAGCATCCCTGACAGGGGCCGAGCACCCCAAGAGACCCAGTACTTC. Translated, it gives CASIPDRGRAPQETQYF.

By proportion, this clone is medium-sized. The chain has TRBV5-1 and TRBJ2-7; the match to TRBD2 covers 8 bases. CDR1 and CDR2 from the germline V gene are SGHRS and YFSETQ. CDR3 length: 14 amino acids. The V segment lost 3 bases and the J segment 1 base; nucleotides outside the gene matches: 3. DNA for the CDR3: TGCGCCAGCAGCTCCACTAGCGGTTCCTACGAGCAGTACTTC. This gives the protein CASSSTSGSYEQYF.

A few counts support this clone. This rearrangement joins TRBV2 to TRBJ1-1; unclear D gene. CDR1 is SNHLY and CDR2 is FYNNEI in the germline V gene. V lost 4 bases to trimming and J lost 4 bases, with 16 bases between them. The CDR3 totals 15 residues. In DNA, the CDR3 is TGTGCCAGCAGTGTCCCCTTCGCACTCCGCACTGAAGCTTTCTTT. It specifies CASSVPFALRTEAFF.

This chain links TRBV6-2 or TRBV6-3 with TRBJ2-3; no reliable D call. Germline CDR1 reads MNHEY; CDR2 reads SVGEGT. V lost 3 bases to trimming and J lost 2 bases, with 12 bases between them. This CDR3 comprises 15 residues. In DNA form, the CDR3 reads TGTGCCAGCAGTTATCTTAGGAGCTCCACAGATACGCAGTATTTT. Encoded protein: CASSYLRSSTDTQYF.

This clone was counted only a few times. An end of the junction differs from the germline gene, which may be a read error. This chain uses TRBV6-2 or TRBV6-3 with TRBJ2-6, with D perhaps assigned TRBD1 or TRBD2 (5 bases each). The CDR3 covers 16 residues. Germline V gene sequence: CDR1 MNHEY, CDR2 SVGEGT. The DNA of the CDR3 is TGTGCCAGCCAGTCGGTTGGGGACCCTGGGGCCAACGTCCTGACCTTC. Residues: CASQSVGDPGANVLTF.

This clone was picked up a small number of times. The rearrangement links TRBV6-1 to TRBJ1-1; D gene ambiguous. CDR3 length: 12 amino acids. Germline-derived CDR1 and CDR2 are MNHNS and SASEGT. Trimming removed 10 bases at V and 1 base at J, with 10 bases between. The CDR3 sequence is CAITDGNTEAFF. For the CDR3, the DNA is TGTGCCATTACCGATGGGAACACTGAAGCTTTCTTT.

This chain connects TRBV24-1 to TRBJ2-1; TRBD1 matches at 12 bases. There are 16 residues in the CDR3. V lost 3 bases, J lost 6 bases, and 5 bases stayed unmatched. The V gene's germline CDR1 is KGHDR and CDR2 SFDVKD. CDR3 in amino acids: CATSDPGTGGFNEQFF. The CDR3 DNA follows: TGTGCCACCAGTGATCCCGGGACAGGGGGCTTCAATGAGCAGTTCTTC.

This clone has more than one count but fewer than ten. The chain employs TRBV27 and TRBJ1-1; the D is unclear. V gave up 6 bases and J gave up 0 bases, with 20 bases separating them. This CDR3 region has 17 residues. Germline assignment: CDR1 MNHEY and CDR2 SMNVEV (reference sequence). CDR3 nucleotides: TGTGCCAGCAGCCCAGGACCAAGTTGGTTCATGAACACTGAAGCTTTCTTT. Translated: CASSPGPSWFMNTEAFF.

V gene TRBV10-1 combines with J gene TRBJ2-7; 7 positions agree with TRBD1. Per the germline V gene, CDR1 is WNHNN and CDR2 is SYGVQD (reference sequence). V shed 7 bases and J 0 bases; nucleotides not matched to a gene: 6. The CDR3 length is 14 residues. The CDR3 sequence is CASIPRQGSYEQYF. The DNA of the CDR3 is TGCGCCAGCATCCCGCGACAGGGCTCCTACGAGCAGTACTTC.

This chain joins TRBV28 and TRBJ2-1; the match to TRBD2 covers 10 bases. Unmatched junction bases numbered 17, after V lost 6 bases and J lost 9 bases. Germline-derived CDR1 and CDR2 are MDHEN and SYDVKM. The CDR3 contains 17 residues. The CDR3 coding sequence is TGTGCCAGCAGCTACAACCCTGGGGCTAGCGGGAGCAGTGAGCAGTTCTTC. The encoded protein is CASSYNPGASGSSEQFF.

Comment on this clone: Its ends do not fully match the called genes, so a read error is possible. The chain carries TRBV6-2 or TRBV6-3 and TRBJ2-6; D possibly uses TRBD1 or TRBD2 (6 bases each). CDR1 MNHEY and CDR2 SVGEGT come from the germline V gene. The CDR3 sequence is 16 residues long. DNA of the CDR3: TGTGCCAGCAGCGGAGGGACACTCTCTGTGGCCAACGTCCTGACTTTC. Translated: CASSGGTLSVANVLTF.